Below, one T cell receptor beta chain is given with its context. This CDR3 region has 12 residues. V was cut by 8 bases and J by 3 bases, with 8 bases left in between. Germline loops: CDR1 LNHDA, CDR2 SQIVND (reference sequence). This entry belongs to a study of OX40 agonist ivuxolimab in advanced cancers. The repertoire was sequenced with immunoSEQ multiplex PCR; TCRdb's copy has only in-frame clones and lacks some. The data show some 85,000 clones, roughly 89% seen once. V gene TRBV19 combines with J gene TRBJ1-5, with D perhaps TRBD1 (5 bases). The sequence came from an adult with an advanced solid tumor such as melanoma, head and neck, liver or kidney cancer. The sequencing here drew on CD4+ or CD8+ T cells sorted from blood, taken in a trial of the OX40 agonist ivuxolimab. CDR3 in DNA: TGTGCCAGTGGGGGGACCAATCAGCCCCAGCATTTT. It specifies CASGGTNQPQHF.